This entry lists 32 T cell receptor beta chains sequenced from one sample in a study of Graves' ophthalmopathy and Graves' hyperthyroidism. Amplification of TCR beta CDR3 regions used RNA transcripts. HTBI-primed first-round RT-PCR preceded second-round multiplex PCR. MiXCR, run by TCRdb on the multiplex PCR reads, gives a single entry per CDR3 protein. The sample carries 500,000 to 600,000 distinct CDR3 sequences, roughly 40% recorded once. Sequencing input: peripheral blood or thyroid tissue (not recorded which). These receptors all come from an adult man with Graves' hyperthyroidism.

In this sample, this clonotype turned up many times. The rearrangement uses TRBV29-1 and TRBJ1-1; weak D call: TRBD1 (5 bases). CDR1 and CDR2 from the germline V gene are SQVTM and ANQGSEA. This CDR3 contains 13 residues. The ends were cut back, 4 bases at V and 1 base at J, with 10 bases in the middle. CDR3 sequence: CSVVRGQNTEAFF. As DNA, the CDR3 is TGCAGCGTTGTAAGGGGCCAGAACACTGAAGCTTTCTTT.

The CDR3 region is CASSAGGGFSTDTQYF. CDR3 coding DNA: TGTGCCAGCAGCGCCGGAGGGGGTTTTAGCACAGATACGCAGTATTTT. The chain couples TRBV7-3 to TRBJ2-3; D might be TRBD1 or TRBD2, each matching 6 bases. The germline CDR1 and CDR2 sequences are SGHTA and FQGTGA. The CDR3 loop spans 16 amino acids. V shed 5 bases and J shed 0 bases, with 15 bases lying between them.

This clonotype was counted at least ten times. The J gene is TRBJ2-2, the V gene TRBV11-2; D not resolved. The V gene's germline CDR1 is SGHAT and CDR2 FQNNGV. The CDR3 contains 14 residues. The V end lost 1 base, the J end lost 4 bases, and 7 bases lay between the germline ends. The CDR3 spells CASSLVFSTGELFF. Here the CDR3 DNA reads TGTGCCAGCAGCTTAGTATTCAGCACCGGGGAGCTGTTTTTT.

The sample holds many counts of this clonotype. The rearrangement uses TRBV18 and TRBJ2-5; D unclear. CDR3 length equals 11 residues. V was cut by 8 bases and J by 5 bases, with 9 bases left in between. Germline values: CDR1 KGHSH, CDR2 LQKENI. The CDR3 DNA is TGTGCCAGCAGCCCTCGCGAGACCCAGTACTTC. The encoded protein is CASSPRETQYF.

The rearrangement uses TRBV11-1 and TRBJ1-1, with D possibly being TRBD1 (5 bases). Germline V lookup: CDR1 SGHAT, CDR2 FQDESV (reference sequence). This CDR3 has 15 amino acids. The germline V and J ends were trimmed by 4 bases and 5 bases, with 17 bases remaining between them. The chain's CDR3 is CASSSPAGQGTEAFF. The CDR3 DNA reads TGTGCCAGCAGCTCACCCGCGGGGCAGGGAACTGAAGCTTTCTTT.

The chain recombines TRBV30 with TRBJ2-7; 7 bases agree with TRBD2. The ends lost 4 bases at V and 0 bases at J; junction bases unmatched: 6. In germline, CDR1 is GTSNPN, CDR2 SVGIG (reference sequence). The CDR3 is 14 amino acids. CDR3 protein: CAWKYGGSSYEQYF. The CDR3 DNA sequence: TGTGCCTGGAAGTATGGCGGGAGCTCCTACGAGCAGTACTTC.

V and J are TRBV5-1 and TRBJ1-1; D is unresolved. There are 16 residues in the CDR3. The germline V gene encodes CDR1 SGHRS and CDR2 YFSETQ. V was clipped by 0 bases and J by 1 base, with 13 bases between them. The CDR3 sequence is CASSLGLWPSNTEAFF. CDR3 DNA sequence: TGCGCCAGCAGCTTGGGTTTATGGCCGTCGAACACTGAAGCTTTCTTT.

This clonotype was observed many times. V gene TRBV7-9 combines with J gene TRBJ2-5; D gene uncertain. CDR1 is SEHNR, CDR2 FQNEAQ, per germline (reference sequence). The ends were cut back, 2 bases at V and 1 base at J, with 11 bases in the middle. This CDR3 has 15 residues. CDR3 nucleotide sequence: TGTGCCAGCAGCTTACCCCCGGGCGGCCAAGAGACCCAGTACTTC. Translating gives CASSLPPGGQETQYF.

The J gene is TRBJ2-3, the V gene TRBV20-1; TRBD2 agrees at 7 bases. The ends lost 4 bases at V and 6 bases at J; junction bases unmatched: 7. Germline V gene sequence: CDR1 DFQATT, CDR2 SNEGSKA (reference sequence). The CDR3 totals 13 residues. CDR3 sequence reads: CSAKPGGGDTQYF. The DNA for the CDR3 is TGCAGTGCTAAGCCGGGGGGAGGTGATACGCAGTATTTT.

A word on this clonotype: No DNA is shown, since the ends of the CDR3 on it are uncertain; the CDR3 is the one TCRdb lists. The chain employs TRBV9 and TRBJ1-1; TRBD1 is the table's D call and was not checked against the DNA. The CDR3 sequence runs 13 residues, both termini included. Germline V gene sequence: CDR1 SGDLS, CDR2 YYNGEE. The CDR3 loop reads CASSVGGGTETFF.

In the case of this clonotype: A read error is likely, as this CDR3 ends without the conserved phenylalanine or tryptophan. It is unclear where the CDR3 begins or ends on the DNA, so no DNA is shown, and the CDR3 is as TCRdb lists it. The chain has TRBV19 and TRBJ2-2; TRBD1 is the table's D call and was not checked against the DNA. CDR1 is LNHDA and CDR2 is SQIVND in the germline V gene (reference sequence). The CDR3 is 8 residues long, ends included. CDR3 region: CASSRGRG.

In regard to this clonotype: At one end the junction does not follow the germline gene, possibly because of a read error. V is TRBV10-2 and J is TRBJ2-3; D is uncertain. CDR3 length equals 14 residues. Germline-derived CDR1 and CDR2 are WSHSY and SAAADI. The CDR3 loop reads CASSPLGYPDTQYF. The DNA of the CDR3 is TGTGCCAGCAGCCCCCTTGGGTATCCAGATACGCAGTATTTT.

CDR3 DNA sequence: TGTGCCAGCAGAACAGGGTTTAGCAATCAGCCCCAGCATTTT. Encoded protein: CASRTGFSNQPQHF. The chain links TRBV6-6 to TRBJ1-5; TRBD1 might be the D (6 bases). V lost 6 bases, J lost 0 bases, and 9 bases lay in between. Germline CDR1 reads MNHNY; CDR2 reads SVGAGI (reference sequence). This CDR3 has 14 amino acids.

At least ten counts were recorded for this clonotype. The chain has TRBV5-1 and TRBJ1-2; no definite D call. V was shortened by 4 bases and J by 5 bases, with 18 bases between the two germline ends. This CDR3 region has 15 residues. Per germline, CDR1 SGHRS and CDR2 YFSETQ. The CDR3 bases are TGCGCCAGCAGCCTAGACTCCCCGGTCCCTTATGGCTACACCTTC. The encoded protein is CASSLDSPVPYGYTF.

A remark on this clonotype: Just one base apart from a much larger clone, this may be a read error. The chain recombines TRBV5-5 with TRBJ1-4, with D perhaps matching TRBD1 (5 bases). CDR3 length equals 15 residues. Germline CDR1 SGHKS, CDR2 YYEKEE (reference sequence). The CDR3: CASSGKTAANERLFF. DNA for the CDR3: TGTGCCAGCAGCGGGAAGACAGCAGCTAATGAAAGACTGTTTTTT.

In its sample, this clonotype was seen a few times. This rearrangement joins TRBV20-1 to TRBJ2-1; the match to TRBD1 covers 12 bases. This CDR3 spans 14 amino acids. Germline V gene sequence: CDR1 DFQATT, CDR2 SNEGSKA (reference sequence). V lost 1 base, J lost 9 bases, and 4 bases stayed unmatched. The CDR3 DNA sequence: TGCAGTGCTAGAGGGGACAGGGGGCGAGGTGAGCAGTTCTTC. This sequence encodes CSARGDRGRGEQFF.

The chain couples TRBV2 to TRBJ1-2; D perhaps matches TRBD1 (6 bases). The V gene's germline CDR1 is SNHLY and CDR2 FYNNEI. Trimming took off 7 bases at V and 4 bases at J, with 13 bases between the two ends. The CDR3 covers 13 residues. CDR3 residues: CASITTGSYGYTF. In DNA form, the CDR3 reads TGTGCCAGCATCACCACAGGGTCCTATGGCTACACCTTC.

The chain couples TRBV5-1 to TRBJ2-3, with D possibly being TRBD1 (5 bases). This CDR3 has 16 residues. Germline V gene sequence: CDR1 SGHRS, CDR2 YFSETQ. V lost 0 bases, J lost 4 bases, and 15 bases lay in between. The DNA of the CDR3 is TGCGCCAGCAGCTTGGGATGGGCAGGGTTAGCAGATACGCAGTATTTT. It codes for CASSLGWAGLADTQYF.

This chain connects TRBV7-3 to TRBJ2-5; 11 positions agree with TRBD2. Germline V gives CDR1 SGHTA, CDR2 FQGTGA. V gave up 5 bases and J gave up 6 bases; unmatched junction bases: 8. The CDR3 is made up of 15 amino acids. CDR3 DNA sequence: TGTGCCAGCAGCCCTATAGCGGGGGGGCAGAAGACCCAGTACTTC. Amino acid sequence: CASSPIAGGQKTQYF.

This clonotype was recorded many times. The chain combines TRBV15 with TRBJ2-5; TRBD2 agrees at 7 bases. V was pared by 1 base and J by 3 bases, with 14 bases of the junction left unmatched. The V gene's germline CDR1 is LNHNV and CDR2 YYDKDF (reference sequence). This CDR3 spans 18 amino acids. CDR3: CATSRGVTSDRWEETQYF. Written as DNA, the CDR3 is TGTGCCACCAGCAGAGGGGTTACTAGCGACAGATGGGAAGAGACCCAGTACTTC.

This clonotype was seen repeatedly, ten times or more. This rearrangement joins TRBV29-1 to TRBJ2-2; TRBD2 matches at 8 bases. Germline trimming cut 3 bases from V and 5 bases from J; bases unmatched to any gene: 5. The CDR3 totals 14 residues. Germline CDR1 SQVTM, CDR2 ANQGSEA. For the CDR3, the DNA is TGCAGCGTTGAGGGGACTAGTAGGACCGGGGAGCTGTTTTTT. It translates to CSVEGTSRTGELFF.

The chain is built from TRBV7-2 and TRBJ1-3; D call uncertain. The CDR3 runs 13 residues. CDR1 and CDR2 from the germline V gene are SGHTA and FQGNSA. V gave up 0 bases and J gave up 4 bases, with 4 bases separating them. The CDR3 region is CASSLAQGNTIYF. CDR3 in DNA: TGTGCCAGCAGCTTAGCGCAGGGAAACACCATATATTTT.

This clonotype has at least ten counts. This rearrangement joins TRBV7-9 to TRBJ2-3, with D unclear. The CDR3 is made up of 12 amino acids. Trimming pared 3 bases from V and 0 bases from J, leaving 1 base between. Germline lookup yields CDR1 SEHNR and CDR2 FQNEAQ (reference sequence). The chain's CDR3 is CASSFSTDTQYF. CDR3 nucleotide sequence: TGTGCCAGCAGCTTTAGCACAGATACGCAGTATTTT.

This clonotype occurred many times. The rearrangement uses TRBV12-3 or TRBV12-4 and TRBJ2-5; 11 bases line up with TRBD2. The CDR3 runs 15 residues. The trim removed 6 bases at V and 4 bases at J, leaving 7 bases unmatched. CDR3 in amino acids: CASRSGLAVGETQYF. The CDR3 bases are TGTGCCAGCAGGTCGGGACTAGCGGTCGGAGAGACCCAGTACTTC.

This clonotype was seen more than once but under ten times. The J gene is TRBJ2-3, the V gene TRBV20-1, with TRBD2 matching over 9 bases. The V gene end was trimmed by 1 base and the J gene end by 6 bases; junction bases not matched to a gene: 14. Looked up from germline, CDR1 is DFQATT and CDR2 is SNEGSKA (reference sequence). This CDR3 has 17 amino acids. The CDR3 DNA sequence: TGCAGTGCTAGAGCCGAAGCTGGCGGGGGGGCCGCCGATACGCAGTATTTT. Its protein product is CSARAEAGGGAADTQYF.

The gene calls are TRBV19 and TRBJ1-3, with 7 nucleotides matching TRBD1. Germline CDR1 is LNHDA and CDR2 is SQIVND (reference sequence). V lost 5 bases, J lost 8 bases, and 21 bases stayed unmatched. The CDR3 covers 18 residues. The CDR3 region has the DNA TGTGCCAGTAGTTCGATAAGACAGGGTATGAACTATGGCTACACCATATATTTT. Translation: CASSSIRQGMNYGYTIYF.

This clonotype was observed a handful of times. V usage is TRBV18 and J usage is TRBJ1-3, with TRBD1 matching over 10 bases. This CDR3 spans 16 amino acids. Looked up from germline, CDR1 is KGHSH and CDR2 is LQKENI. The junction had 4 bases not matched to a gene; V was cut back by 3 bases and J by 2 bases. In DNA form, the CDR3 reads TGTGCCAGCTCACCGACGGGACAGGGGCCTGGAAACACCATATATTTT. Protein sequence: CASSPTGQGPGNTIYF.

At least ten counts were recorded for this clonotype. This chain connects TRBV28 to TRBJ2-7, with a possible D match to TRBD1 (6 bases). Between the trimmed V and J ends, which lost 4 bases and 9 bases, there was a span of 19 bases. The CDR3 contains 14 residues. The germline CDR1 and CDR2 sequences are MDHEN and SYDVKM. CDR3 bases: TGTGCCAGCAGTTCCTACAACACAGGGAAGGTGCAGTACTTC. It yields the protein CASSSYNTGKVQYF. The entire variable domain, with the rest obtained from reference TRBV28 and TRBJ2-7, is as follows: DVKVTQSSRYLVKRTGEKVFLECVQDMDHENMFWYRQDPGLGLRLIYFSYDVKMKEKGDIPEGYSVSREKKERFSLILESASTNQTSMYLCASSSYNTGKVQYFGPGTRLTVT.

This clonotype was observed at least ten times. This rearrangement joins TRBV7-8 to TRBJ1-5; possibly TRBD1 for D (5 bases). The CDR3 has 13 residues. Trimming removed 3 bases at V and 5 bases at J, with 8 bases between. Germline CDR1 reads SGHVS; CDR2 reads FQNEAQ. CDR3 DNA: TGTGCCAGCAGCTTCTGGGGGGATCAGCCCCAGCATTTT. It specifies CASSFWGDQPQHF.

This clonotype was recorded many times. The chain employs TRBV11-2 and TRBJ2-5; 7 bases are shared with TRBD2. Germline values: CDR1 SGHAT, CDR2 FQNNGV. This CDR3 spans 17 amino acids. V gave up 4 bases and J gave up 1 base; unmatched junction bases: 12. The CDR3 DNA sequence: TGTGCCAGCAGCTCCCCCTCAGGGACTATCGGCCAAGAGACCCAGTACTTC. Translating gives CASSSPSGTIGQETQYF.

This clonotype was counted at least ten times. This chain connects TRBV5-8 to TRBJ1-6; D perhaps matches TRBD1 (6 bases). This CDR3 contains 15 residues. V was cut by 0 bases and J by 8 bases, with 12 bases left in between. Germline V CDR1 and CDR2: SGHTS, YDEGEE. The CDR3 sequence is CASSLAGVGDSPLHF. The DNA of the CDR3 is TGTGCCAGCAGCTTGGCAGGGGTGGGGGATTCACCCCTCCACTTT.

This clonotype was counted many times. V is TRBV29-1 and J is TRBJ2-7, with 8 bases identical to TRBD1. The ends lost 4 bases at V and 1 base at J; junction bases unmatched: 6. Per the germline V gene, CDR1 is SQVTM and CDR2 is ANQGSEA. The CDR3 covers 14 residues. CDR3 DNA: TGCAGCGTTGTTTTGGGGACAGGTTCCTACGAGCAGTACTTC. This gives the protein CSVVLGTGSYEQYF.